This T cell receptor beta chain was captured in a study of T cell responses to AZD1222 COVID-19 vaccine. Study conclusions and caveats: At 160-218 and 743-854, vaccine-associated CD4 TCRs were dominant, and they spanned spike. A mostly white British donor set with more females was recruited, and clonal diversity was possibly underestimated. Recipients of two AZD1222 doses showed rising Spike-specific TCR breadth and depth.

V lost 1 base, J lost 6 bases, and 12 bases lay in between. The length of the CDR3 is 15 residues. Germline-derived CDR1 and CDR2 are LGHDT and YNNKEL (reference sequence). Turning to this clone: Its antigen remains unidentified.

Only in-frame clones appear in the TCRdb table, and some are missing; sequencing was by immunoSEQ multiplex PCR. The sample shows 180,000 or so clones, 90% to 95% of them seen only once. The V call is TRBV3-1 (or the pseudogene TRBV3-2), the J call TRBJ2-2; D assignment may be TRBD1 or TRBD2 (5 bases each). Sequencing was performed on peripheral blood, taken 28 days after the second dose of the MenACWY control vaccine. This TCR derives from an adult who received the MenACWY meningococcal vaccine as a control. In DNA, the CDR3 is TGTGCCAGCAGCCAAGGGGCAGGGACGGCCGGGGAGCTGTTTTTT. Protein: CASSQGAGTAGELFF.